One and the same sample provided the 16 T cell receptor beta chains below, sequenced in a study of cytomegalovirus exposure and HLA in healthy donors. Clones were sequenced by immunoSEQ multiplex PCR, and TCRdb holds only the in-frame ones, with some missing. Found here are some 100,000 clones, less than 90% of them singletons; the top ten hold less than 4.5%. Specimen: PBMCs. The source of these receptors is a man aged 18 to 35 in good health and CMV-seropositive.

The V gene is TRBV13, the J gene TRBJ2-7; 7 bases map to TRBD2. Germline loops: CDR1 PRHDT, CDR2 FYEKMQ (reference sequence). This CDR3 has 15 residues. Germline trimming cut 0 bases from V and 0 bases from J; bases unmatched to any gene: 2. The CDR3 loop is CASSLGRGSSYEQYF. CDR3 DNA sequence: TGTGCCAGCAGCTTAGGGCGGGGGAGCTCCTACGAGCAGTACTTC.

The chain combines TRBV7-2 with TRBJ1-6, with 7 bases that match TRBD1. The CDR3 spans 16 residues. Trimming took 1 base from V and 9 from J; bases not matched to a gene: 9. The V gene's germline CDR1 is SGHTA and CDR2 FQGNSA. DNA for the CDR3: TGTGCCAGCAGCTTAGGGTCGGCAGGGGGAGCTTCACCCCTCCACTTT. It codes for CASSLGSAGGASPLHF.

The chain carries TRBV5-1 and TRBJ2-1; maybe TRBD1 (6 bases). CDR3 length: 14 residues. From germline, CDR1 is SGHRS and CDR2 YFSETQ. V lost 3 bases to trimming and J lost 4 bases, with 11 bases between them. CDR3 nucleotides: TGCGCCAGCAGCTGGGGGACACAGTACAATGAGCAGTTCTTC. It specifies CASSWGTQYNEQFF. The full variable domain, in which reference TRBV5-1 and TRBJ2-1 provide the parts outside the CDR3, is KAGVTQTPRYLIKTRGQQVTLSCSPISGHRSVSWYQQTPGQGLQFLFEYFSETQRNKGNFPGRFSGRQFSNSRSEMNVSTLELGDSALYLCASSWGTQYNEQFFGPGTRLTVL.

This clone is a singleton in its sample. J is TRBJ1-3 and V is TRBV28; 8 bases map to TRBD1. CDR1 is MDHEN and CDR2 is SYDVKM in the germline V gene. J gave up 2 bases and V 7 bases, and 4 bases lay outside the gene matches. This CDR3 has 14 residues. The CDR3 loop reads CASKGQETGNTIYF. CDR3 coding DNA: TGTGCCAGCAAGGGACAGGAGACTGGAAACACCATATATTTT.

CDR3 bases: TGTGCCAGCAGTGAATGGAGCAACAATGAGCAGTTCTTC. The encoded protein is CASSEWSNNEQFF. The chain joins TRBV6-1 to TRBJ2-1; D remains unclear. Trimming removed 2 bases at V and 5 bases at J, with 7 bases between. The germline V gene has CDR1 MNHNS and CDR2 SASEGT. The CDR3 spans 13 residues.

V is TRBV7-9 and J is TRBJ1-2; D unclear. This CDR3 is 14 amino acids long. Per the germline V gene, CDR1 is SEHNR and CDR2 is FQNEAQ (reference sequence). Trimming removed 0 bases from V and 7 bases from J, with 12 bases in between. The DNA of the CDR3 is TGTGCCAGCAGCTTAGCGTCCGGGGAAAGTGGCTACACCTTC. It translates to CASSLASGESGYTF.

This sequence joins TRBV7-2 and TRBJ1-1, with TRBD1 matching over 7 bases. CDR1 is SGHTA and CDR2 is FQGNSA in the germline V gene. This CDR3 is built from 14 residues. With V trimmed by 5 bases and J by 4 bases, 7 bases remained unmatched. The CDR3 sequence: CASSLNRGGTEAFF. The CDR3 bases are TGTGCCAGCAGCCTGAACAGGGGAGGCACTGAAGCTTTCTTT.

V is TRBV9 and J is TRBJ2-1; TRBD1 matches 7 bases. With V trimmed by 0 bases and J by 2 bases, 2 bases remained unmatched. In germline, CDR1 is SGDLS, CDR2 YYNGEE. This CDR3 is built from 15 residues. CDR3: CASSVDRGAYNEQFF. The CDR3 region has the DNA TGTGCCAGCAGCGTAGACAGGGGAGCCTACAATGAGCAGTTCTTC.

CDR3 coding DNA: TGTGCCAGCTCACCCCAGAACAGGGCTGACTATGGCTACACCTTC. It codes for CASSPQNRADYGYTF. The V call is TRBV18, the J call TRBJ1-2; a possible D gene is TRBD1 (6 bases). In germline, CDR1 is KGHSH, CDR2 LQKENI. This CDR3 spans 15 amino acids. V was clipped by 3 bases and J by 3 bases, with 14 bases between them.

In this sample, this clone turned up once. CDR3 region: CASSFGAGGGTDTQYF. CDR3 DNA: TGTGCCAGCAGTTTTGGTGCGGGGGGGGGCACAGATACGCAGTATTTT. The V gene is TRBV27, the J gene TRBJ2-3, with 9 bases identical to TRBD2. Germline lookup yields CDR1 MNHEY and CDR2 SMNVEV (reference sequence). The CDR3 length is 16 residues. J lost 1 base, V lost 3 bases, and 5 bases had no gene match.

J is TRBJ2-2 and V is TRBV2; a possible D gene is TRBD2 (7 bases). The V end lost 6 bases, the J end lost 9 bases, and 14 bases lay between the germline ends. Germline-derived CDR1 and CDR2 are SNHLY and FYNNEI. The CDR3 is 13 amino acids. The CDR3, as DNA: TGTGCCAGCAGATTTAGGGGGGGCCGGGAGCTGTTTTTT. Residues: CASRFRGGRELFF.

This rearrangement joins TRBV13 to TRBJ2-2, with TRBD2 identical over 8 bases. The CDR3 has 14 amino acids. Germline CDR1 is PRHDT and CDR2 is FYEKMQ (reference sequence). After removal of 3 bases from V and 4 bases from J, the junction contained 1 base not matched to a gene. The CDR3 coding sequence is TGTGCCAGCAGCTTCGGGGGGGCCACCGGGGAGCTGTTTTTT. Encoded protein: CASSFGGATGELFF.

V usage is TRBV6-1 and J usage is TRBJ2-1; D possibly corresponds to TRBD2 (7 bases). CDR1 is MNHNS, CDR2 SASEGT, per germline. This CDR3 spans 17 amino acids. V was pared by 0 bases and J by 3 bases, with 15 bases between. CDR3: CASSEAGGRAYYNEQFF. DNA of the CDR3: TGTGCCAGCAGTGAAGCGGGGGGGCGGGCCTACTACAATGAGCAGTTCTTC.

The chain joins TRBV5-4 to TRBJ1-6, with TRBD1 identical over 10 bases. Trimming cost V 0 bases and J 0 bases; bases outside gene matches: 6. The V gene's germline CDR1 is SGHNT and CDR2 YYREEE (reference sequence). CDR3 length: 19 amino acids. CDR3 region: CASSLVGTGDSSYNSPLHF. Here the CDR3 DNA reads TGTGCCAGCAGCTTGGTGGGGACAGGGGATAGCTCCTATAATTCACCCCTCCACTTT.

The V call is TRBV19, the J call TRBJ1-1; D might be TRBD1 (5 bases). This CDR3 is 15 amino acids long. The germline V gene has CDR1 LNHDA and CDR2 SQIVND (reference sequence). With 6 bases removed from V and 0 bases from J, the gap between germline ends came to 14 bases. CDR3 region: CASRPGGVLNTEAFF. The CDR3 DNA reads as TGTGCCAGTAGACCCGGGGGAGTATTGAACACTGAAGCTTTCTTT.

As DNA, the CDR3 is TGTGCCATCAGTGCCTCTAGCGGGGGGAACAATGAGCAGTTCTTC. It translates to CAISASSGGNNEQFF. V usage is TRBV10-3 and J usage is TRBJ2-1; 11 bases agree with TRBD2. Per the germline V gene, CDR1 is ENHRY and CDR2 is SYGVKD. J gave up 5 bases and V 4 bases, and 4 bases lay outside the gene matches. The CDR3 is made up of 15 amino acids.